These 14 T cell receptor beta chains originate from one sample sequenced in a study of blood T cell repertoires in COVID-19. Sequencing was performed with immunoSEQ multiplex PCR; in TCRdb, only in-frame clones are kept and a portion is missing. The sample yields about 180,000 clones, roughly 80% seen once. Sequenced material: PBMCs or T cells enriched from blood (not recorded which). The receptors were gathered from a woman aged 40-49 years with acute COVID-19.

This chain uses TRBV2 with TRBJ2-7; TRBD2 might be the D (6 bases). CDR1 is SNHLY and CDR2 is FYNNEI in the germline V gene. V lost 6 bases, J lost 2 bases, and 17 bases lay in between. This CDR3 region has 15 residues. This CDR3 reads CASSPSSSVPYEQYF. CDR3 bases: TGTGCCAGCAGCCCATCCTCTAGCGTGCCCTACGAGCAGTACTTC. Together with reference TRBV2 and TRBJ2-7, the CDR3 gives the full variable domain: EPEVTQTPSHQVTQMGQEVILRCVPISNHLYFYWYRQILGQKVEFLVSFYNNEISEKSEIFDDQFSVERPDGSNFTLKIRSTKLEDSAMYFCASSPSSSVPYEQYFGPGTRLTVT.

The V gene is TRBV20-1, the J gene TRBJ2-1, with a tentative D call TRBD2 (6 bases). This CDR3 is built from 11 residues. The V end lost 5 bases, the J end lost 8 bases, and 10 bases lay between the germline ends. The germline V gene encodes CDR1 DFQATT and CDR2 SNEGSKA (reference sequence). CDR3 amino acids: CSAGWGDEQFF. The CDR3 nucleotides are TGCAGTGCTGGATGGGGGGATGAGCAGTTCTTC.

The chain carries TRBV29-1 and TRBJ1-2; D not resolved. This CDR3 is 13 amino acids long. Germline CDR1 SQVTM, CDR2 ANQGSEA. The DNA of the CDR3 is TGCACCTCTGACCGGGGATTGGACTATGGCTACACCTTC. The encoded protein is CTSDRGLDYGYTF.

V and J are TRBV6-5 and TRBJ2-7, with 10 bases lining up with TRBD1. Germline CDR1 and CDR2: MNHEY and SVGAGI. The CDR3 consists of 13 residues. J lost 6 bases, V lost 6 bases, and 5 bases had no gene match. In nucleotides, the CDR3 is TGTGCCAGCAGCCGGGACAGGGGAGGCGAGCAGTACTTC. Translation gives CASSRDRGGEQYF.

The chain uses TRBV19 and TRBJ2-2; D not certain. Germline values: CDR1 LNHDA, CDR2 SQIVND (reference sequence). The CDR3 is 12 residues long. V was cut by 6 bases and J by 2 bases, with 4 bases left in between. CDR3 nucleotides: TGTGCCAGTAGCAGAAACACCGGGGAGCTGTTTTTT. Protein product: CASSRNTGELFF.

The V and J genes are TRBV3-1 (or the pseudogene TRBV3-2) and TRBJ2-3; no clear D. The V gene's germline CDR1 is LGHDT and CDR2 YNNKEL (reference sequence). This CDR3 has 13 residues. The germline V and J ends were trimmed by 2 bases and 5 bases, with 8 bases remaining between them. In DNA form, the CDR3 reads TGTGCCAGCAGCCAATCTATGAGAGATACGCAGTATTTT. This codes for CASSQSMRDTQYF.

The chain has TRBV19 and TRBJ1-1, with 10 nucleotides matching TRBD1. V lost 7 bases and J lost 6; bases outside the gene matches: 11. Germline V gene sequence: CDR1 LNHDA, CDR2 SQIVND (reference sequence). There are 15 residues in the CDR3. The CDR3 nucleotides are TGTGCCAGTACACCCCGGGACAGGGGTAGCCCTGAAGCTTTCTTT. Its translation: CASTPRDRGSPEAFF.

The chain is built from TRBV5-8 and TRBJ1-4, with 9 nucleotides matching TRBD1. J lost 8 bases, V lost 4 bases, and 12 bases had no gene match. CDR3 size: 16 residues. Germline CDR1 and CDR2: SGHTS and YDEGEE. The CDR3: CASSIRSGTGLEKLFF. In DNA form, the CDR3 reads TGTGCCAGCAGCATACGGTCCGGGACAGGGTTAGAAAAACTGTTTTTT.

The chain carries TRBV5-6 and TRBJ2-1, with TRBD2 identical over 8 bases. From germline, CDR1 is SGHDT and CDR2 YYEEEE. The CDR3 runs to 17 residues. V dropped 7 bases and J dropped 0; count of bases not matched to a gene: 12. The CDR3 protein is CASCSRLAGLSYNEQFF. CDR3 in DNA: TGTGCCAGCTGTAGCCGCCTAGCGGGCCTCTCCTACAATGAGCAGTTCTTC.

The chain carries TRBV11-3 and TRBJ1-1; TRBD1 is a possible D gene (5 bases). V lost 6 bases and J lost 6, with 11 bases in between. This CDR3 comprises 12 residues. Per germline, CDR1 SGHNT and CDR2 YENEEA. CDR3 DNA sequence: TGTGCCAGCAGATCAGGGTTATCTGAAGCTTTCTTT. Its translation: CASRSGLSEAFF.

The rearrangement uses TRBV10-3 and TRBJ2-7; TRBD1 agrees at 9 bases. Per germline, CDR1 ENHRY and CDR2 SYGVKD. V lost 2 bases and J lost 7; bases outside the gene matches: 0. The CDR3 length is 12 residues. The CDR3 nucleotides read TGTGCCATCAGTGAGGACAGGGGGGAGCAGTACTTC. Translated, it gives CAISEDRGEQYF.

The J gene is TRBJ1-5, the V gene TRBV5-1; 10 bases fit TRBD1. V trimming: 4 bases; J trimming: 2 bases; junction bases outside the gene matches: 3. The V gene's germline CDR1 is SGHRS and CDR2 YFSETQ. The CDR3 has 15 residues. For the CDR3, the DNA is TGCGCCAGCAGCCTTGGGACAGGGGGCAATCAGCCCCAGCATTTT. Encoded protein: CASSLGTGGNQPQHF.

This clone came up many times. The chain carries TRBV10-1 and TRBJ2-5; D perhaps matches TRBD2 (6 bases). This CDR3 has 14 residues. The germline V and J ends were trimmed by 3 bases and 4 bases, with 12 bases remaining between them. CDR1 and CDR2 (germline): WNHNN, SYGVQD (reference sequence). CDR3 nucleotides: TGCGCCAGCAGTGAAGGCGGGGCGGGAGAGACCCAGTACTTC. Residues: CASSEGGAGETQYF.

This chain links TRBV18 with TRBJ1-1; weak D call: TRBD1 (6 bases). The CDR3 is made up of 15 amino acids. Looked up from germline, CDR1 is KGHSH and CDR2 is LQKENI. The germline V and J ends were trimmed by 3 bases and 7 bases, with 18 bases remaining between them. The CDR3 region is CASSPSGRGINEAFF. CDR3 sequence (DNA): TGTGCCAGCTCACCCTCAGGGAGGGGGATTAATGAAGCTTTCTTT.